A single sample is the source of the 9 T cell receptor beta chains below, sequenced in a study of blood T cell repertoires in COVID-19. The method was immunoSEQ multiplex PCR; TCRdb's version includes in-frame clones alone and lacks a portion of them. This table has about 110,000 clones, roughly 80% appearing once. The sample consisted of peripheral blood. These receptor sequences come from a man between 65 and 85 years old with acute or convalescent COVID-19.

This clone was found many times. The rearrangement uses TRBV6-5 and TRBJ1-5; D remains unclear. Trimming removed 5 bases from V and 4 bases from J, with 9 bases in between. This CDR3 is built from 13 residues. Germline CDR1 is MNHEY and CDR2 is SVGAGI. Here the CDR3 DNA reads TGTGCCAGCAGTACAGCAGGTAATCAGCCCCAGCATTTT. Encoded protein: CASSTAGNQPQHF.

This chain connects TRBV20-1 to TRBJ1-4; weak D call: TRBD1 (5 bases). The CDR3 has 11 residues. From germline, CDR1 is DFQATT and CDR2 SNEGSKA (reference sequence). With 5 bases removed from V and 10 bases from J, the gap between germline ends came to 11 bases. In DNA form, the CDR3 reads TGCAGTGCTCCCTGGGGGGGAAAACTGTTTTTT. Protein: CSAPWGGKLFF.

The chain recombines TRBV3-1 (or the pseudogene TRBV3-2) with TRBJ1-1; D is ambiguous. The CDR3 extends over 13 amino acids. CDR1 and CDR2 (germline): LGHDT, YNNKEL (reference sequence). Trimming left V 4 bases short and J 6 bases short, with 12 bases between. The CDR3 region has the DNA TGTGCCAGCAGCCCCTCCTCGGGTGCTGAAGCTTTCTTT. Protein product: CASSPSSGAEAFF.

The gene calls are TRBV2 and TRBJ2-1, with 7 bases matching TRBD1. The germline V gene has CDR1 SNHLY and CDR2 FYNNEI. With V trimmed by 5 bases and J by 3 bases, 7 bases remained unmatched. CDR3 length: 15 residues. CDR3 region: CASSSQGVDYNEQFF. CDR3 bases: TGTGCCAGCAGTTCCCAGGGGGTAGACTACAATGAGCAGTTCTTC.

This chain links TRBV4-1 with TRBJ2-1; the D gene is possibly TRBD1 (6 bases). The CDR3 covers 17 residues. V lost 3 bases and J lost 2, with 17 bases in between. Germline V gene data show CDR1 as MGHRA and CDR2 as YSYEKL. The CDR3 here is CASSHSTTGIPYNEQFF. The CDR3 bases are TGCGCCAGCAGCCACTCAACTACAGGGATCCCCTACAATGAGCAGTTCTTC.

The chain is built from TRBV5-4 and TRBJ2-6; possibly TRBD2 for D (5 bases). Germline-derived CDR1 and CDR2 are SGHNT and YYREEE (reference sequence). V lost 0 bases to trimming and J lost 3 bases, with 10 bases between them. CDR3 length equals 16 residues. The CDR3 is CASSLAKGGGANVLTF. The CDR3 nucleotides read TGTGCCAGCAGCTTGGCCAAAGGAGGTGGGGCCAACGTCCTGACTTTC.

The CDR3: CASSPGRYEQYF. CDR3 DNA sequence: TGTGCCAGCTCACCAGGGAGATACGAGCAGTACTTC. This chain joins TRBV18 and TRBJ2-7, with D perhaps TRBD2 (5 bases). The length of the CDR3 is 12 residues. Per the germline V gene, CDR1 is KGHSH and CDR2 is LQKENI. The ends were cut back, 2 bases at V and 4 bases at J, with 6 bases in the middle.

This clone was seen only once. The chain joins TRBV6-6 to TRBJ2-7; 9 bases are a match to TRBD1. The CDR3 contains 14 residues. Germline CDR1 MNHNY, CDR2 SVGAGI (reference sequence). Trimming removed 6 bases from V and 3 bases from J; junction bases left unmatched: 6. The CDR3 nucleotides are TGTGCCAGCAGGACAGGGGGAATAGTCTACGAGCAGTACTTC. It yields the protein CASRTGGIVYEQYF.

As regards this clone: This specimen includes other DNA sequences encoding the same CDR3. The rearrangement links TRBV3-1 (or the pseudogene TRBV3-2) to TRBJ1-1; D is perhaps TRBD1 (6 bases). The germline V and J ends were trimmed by 1 base and 0 bases, with 12 bases remaining between them. This CDR3 region has 16 residues. CDR1 is LGHDT and CDR2 is YNNKEL in the germline V gene (reference sequence). CDR3 nucleotides: TGTGCCAGCAGCCAAGGGGGGGGCGCGTTGAACACTGAAGCTTTCTTT. This sequence encodes CASSQGGGALNTEAFF.